This T cell receptor beta chain was sequenced in a study of OX40 agonist ivuxolimab in advanced cancers. As for the study more broadly: Ivuxolimab was a fully human IgG2 agonistic monoclonal antibody targeting the costimulatory receptor OX40 (CD134). Of the approximately 50 dose-escalation patients, hepatocellular carcinoma was present in approximately 20, melanoma in roughly 15, renal cell carcinoma in 9 and head and neck cancer in 9. Partial responses were achieved by three dose-escalation patients, of whom one had hepatocellular carcinoma and two had cutaneous melanoma. The point of sequencing TCRbeta in the periphery was to test whether ivuxolimab changed TCR sequence diversity and drove clonal T-cell expansion. In the dose-escalation cohort, more than 80% of patients were male, and the mean age was approximately 60 years with a range of roughly 23 to 90. Intravenous ivuxolimab was administered to patients every 2 weeks at six dose levels: 0.01, 0.1, 0.3, 1.5, 3 and 10 mg/kg. Patients were allowed to have had prior anti-PD-1, anti-PD-L1 or anti-CTLA-4 therapy, and approximately 40% of the dose-escalation patients had been treated with checkpoint inhibitors. The monotherapy dose-escalation portion (N of about 57 patients) of the phase I ivuxolimab trial is reported in the paper.

Study-level results and caveats: In the 0.1-3.0 mg/kg groups, partial responders had among the lowest normalized peripheral clonal expansion, particularly in CD8+ T cells. At doses from 0.1 to 3.0 mg/kg, clonal expansion was seen in both CD4+ and CD8+ blood T cells between baseline and week 6. The antigen specificity of the clonally expanded peripheral T cells was not determined. Low levels of normalized T-cell clonal expansion were also shown by some nonresponding patients. After ivuxolimab, more expanded clones were found on average in CD8+ T cells than in CD4+ T cells.

The trial excluded patients who had a history of autoimmune disease or were on systemic immunosuppression. Peripheral blood for TCR sequencing was drawn from every dose cohort at baseline, at cycle 4 day 1 and at cycle 7 day 1. The samples were taken from a phase I, first-in-human, multicenter, open-label dose-escalation trial of ivuxolimab. The trial enrolled adults with locally advanced or metastatic head and neck squamous cell, hepatocellular, melanoma or renal cell carcinoma. Before TCR sequencing, CD4+ T cells and CD8+ T cells were sorted from peripheral blood as separate populations. For sequencing of the TCRbeta CDR3 region, genomic DNA was extracted from the sorted cells. TCRbeta CDR3 regions were sequenced using the immunoSEQ Assay. TCRdb obtained this table from immuneACCESS and retained in-frame rearrangements with V and J assigned. These tables miss some clones; where compared with another copy, unresolved V genes account for less than half of the shortfall, and the remainder is unexplained. Here the sample has about 62,000 clones; around 80% occur a single time. The ten biggest clones cover roughly 2.4% of the sample.

Points on this clone: Its antigen remains unidentified. Base-call qualities are not available, and no considerably larger clone is one nucleotide away.

The V end loses 5 bases and the J end loses 4 bases, and a stretch of 14 bases separates them. CDR1 and CDR2 were assigned from the germline V gene as SGHAT and FQNNGV. From the cysteine up to the phenylalanine, the CDR3 has a length of 14 residues. Only the CDR3 region is kept as DNA, spanning 42 bases read in frame from base 1. The input for sequencing was CD4+ or CD8+ T cells sorted from blood, taken in a trial of the OX40 agonist ivuxolimab. The sequence links TRBV11-2 to TRBJ1-2, with no confident D gene call. The receptor was isolated from an adult with an advanced solid tumor such as melanoma, head and neck, liver or kidney cancer. CDR3 sequence: CASSPPGSLYGYTF. The nucleotide sequence is TGTGCCAGCAGCCCCCCCGGCTCCCTCTATGGCTACACCTTC.